This T cell receptor beta chain was recorded in a study of CD8+ T cells in alopecia areata. Noted treatment: oral pan-JAK inhibitor, 5-10 mg twice daily. This CDR3 has 12 residues. Germline values: CDR1 GTSNPN, CDR2 SVGIG (reference sequence). With 5 bases clipped from V and 4 bases from J, the junction kept 5 bases outside the gene matches. Sequencing relied on a cDNA template that was reverse transcribed from extracted RNA. Generated by immunoSEQ multiplex PCR, the TCRdb table keeps only in-frame clones and is missing some. The data show over 150,000 clones, with 60% seen just once and less than 0.8% held by the top ten. In this sample, this clone turned up once.

The sequence was obtained from a human donor with alopecia areata. The input for sequencing was CD4+ T cells sorted from blood, taken at week 4, from a patient treated with tofacitinib. This chain connects TRBV30 to TRBJ2-7; 7 bases line up with TRBD1. The chain's CDR3 is CAWDTRGYEQYF. In DNA form, the CDR3 reads TGTGCCTGGGATACCAGGGGGTACGAGCAGTACTTC.